This is a list of T cell receptor beta chains from one sample in a study of a mutant IDH1 vaccine in newly diagnosed glioma. Some clones are missing from TCRdb's copy, which holds only in-frame ones; the method was immunoSEQ multiplex PCR. The table has around 53,000 clones, roughly 85% seen once; the top ten hold around 2.5%. This specimen was PBMCs, taken from a glioma patient treated with radiotherapy, temozolomide or both. These receptors were taken from a man aged 40-49 years with glioma. CDR3s include the opening cysteine and the closing phenylalanine or tryptophan. Each record gives: V gene, J gene, CDR3 protein.

>TRBV19|TRBJ2-5
CASSLRDRDGETQYF
>TRBV4-1|TRBJ2-2
CASSRAQNTGELFF
>TRBV11-2|TRBJ2-7
CASSLDGSGTGTYEQYF
>TRBV19|TRBJ1-1
CASSRQGAVAFF
>TRBV28|TRBJ1-2
CAGDIQGRYTF
>TRBV30|TRBJ2-5
CAWSVLAGHETQYF
>TRBV6-4|TRBJ2-2
CASKGQPNTGELFF
>TRBV7-9|TRBJ1-1
CASSFDTVTEAFF
>TRBV5-6|TRBJ2-1
CASSFTGPSIDEQFF
>TRBV7-9|TRBJ1-2
CASRPVLPKTIYNYGYTF
>TRBV7-8|TRBJ1-5
CASSIRLGGNQPQHF
>TRBV4-1|TRBJ1-5
CASSLTGGSNQPQHF
>TRBV4-1|TRBJ1-1
CASSRLTGNTEAFF
>TRBV7-9|TRBJ2-2
CASSSLADNTGELFF
>TRBV27|TRBJ2-2
CASATTNTGELFF
>TRBV11-2|TRBJ1-1
CASSPWSGGTEAFF
>TRBV19|TRBJ2-7
CASTTGTSGSPYEQYF
>TRBV7-8|TRBJ1-1
CASSLGVAAEAFF
>TRBV7-2|TRBJ2-7
CASSLTSGRAGREQYF
>TRBV10-1|TRBJ2-3
CASGPPSGRKPRKHTDTQYF
>TRBV11-2|TRBJ1-4
CASSLVGGTNEKLFF
>TRBV7-2|TRBJ2-7
CASSLAGGPYEQYF
>TRBV10-3|TRBJ2-5
CATATGYQETQYF
>TRBV6-1|TRBJ1-1
CGQQGDMNTEAFF
>TRBV7-8|TRBJ1-4
CASRGDRVGEKLFF
>TRBV5-1|TRBJ1-1
CASRSGVPRSTQMNTEAFF
>TRBV6-4|TRBJ2-2
CASSESSTGELFF
>TRBV5-5|TRBJ1-1
CASSLARNTEAFF
>TRBV10-1|TRBJ1-4
CASKGQGAVWANEKLFF
>TRBV6-5|TRBJ2-5
CASSTTDRETQYF
>TRBV20-1|TRBJ2-1
CSARIQWEQFF
>TRBV7-7|TRBJ2-2
CASSFSGTGELFF
>TRBV4-1|TRBJ2-1
CASSQETETSGHNEQFF
>TRBV20-1|TRBJ2-7
CSARVGAEQYF
>TRBV9|TRBJ2-3
CASSVGSGAGSTDTQYF
>TRBV5-1|TRBJ1-5
CASSSEGSQPQHF
>TRBV27|TRBJ1-2
CASSFLRRGDANYGYTF
>TRBV5-5|TRBJ2-3
CASSITITDTQYF
>TRBV29-1|TRBJ2-1
CSAERGLADYNEQFF
>TRBV25-1|TRBJ2-7
CASRRRLGGDEQYF
>TRBV29-1|TRBJ2-3
CSVEDPGTETDTQYF
>TRBV13|TRBJ1-2
CASSLGQQLDGYTF
>TRBV27|TRBJ2-2
CASSLVAGGTGELFF
>TRBV5-6|TRBJ2-7
CASSLGLRGVTDEQYF
>TRBV29-1|TRBJ2-3
CSVATLSLSTDTQYF